Listed below are T cell receptor beta chains from one sample, sequenced in a study of blood T cell repertoires in COVID-19. Libraries were prepared by immunoSEQ multiplex PCR; TCRdb keeps only in-frame clonotypes and omits some of them. The data contain 410,000 or so clones, just over 85% of them seen just once; the ten biggest clones take up under 1.5%. The material sequenced was peripheral blood. The receptors were gathered from a woman aged 25 to 39 with active or convalescent COVID-19. CDR3s include the opening cysteine and the closing phenylalanine or tryptophan. The D gene is left open where the match is weak. Only part of the rows carry a size: once, few, many, or a class if the clone is expanded.

D	size	J	V	CDR3	DNA
TRBD1	.	TRBJ1-5	TRBV15	CATSRQTGAFHQPQHF	TGTGCCACCAGCAGACAGACAGGGGCCTTCCATCAGCCCCAGCATTTT
TRBD1	.	TRBJ1-1	TRBV12-3/TRBV12-4	CASRGTGSTEAFF	TGTGCCAGCAGAGGGACAGGGTCAACTGAAGCTTTCTTT
.	.	TRBJ2-2	TRBV10-1	CASTRGDTGELFF	TGCGCCAGCACCAGGGGTGACACCGGGGAGCTGTTTTTT
TRBD2	.	TRBJ2-7	TRBV5-1	CASSLGLAGGLDEQYF	TGCGCCAGCAGCTTGGGACTAGCGGGAGGGCTGGACGAGCAGTACTTC
TRBD2	.	TRBJ2-1	TRBV5-6	CASSAGDYDSNEQFF	TGTGCCAGCAGCGCCGGGGACTATGATTCGAATGAGCAGTTCTTC
TRBD1	.	TRBJ1-2	TRBV7-9	CASSKQGSNYGYTF	TGTGCCAGCAGCAAACAGGGGTCCAACTATGGCTACACCTTC
.	.	TRBJ1-1	TRBV2	CASSDGWAGLHTEAFF	TGTGCCAGCAGTGATGGGTGGGCGGGGCTGCACACTGAAGCTTTCTTT
TRBD2	.	TRBJ2-7	TRBV6-1	CASSGATSGRFWEQYF	TGTGCCAGCAGTGGGGCCACCAGCGGGAGGTTTTGGGAGCAGTACTTC
.	once	TRBJ1-2	TRBV5-1	CASSSRIEDGYTF	TGCGCCAGCAGCTCACGGATCGAGGATGGCTACACCTTC
.	.	TRBJ2-2	TRBV7-6	CASSKQGSVTGELFF	TGTGCCAGCAGCAAACAGGGTTCGGTCACCGGGGAGCTGTTTTTT
TRBD2	once	TRBJ2-3	TRBV11-1	CASSSSGGTDTQYF	TGTGCCAGCAGCTCTAGCGGGGGCACAGATACGCAGTATTTT
.	few	TRBJ1-5	TRBV27	CASSPLENQPQHF	TGTGCCAGCAGTCCCTTAGAGAATCAGCCCCAGCATTTT
TRBD2	.	TRBJ2-7	TRBV30	CAWRRTSGSGEQYF	TGTGCCTGGAGGAGGACTAGCGGGAGCGGCGAGCAGTACTTC
TRBD1	.	TRBJ2-7	TRBV4-1	CASSQDPPGGNEQYF	TGCGCCAGCAGCCAAGATCCCCCAGGGGGCAACGAGCAGTACTTC
.	.	TRBJ1-2	TRBV30	CAWKPKQGYGYTF	TGTGCCTGGAAACCTAAACAGGGCTATGGCTACACCTTC
.	.	TRBJ1-1	TRBV27	CASSLDSMNTEAFF	TGTGCCAGCAGTTTGGACAGCATGAACACTGAAGCTTTCTTT
.	.	TRBJ1-3	TRBV9	CASSVAGALSGNTIYF	TGTGCCAGCAGCGTAGCTGGGGCGCTCTCTGGAAACACCATATATTTT
TRBD1	.	TRBJ1-2	TRBV4-1	CASSPRQGTTDGYTF	TGCGCCAGCAGCCCGAGACAGGGTACTACTGATGGCTACACCTTC